A single T cell receptor beta chain is shown here with its context. Losses at the gene ends were 5 bases for V and 2 bases for J; bases not matched to a gene: 13. Germline V gene data show CDR1 as WNHNN and CDR2 as SYGVQD (reference sequence). CDR3 size: 19 residues. TCRdb keeps only in-frame clones here, not all; method: immunoSEQ multiplex PCR. Of about 6,500 clones in the sample, 60% to 80% were seen once. This sample was included in a study of T cells after posttransplantation cyclophosphamide. Cyclophosphamide on days +3 and +4 followed busulfan-fludarabine conditioning and a marrow graft. The sequencing here drew on PBMCs, taken 1,400 to 1,500 days after allogeneic stem cell transplant with posttransplant cyclophosphamide. V is TRBV10-1 and J is TRBJ2-3; 13 bases are a match to TRBD2. This sequence was found in a male patient aged 25-45 years who received an allogeneic stem cell transplant from a related donor, was CMV-positive, and had acute GVHD only. A subset of T cells may come from the graft donor. This CDR3 is CASSTPGTSGVDLTDTQYF. Written as DNA, the CDR3 is TGCGCCAGCAGTACCCCCGGGACTAGCGGGGTAGACCTCACAGATACGCAGTATTTT.